Following are 12 T cell receptor beta chains from one sample sequenced in a study of T-cell reconstitution after alpha-beta-depleted transplantation in children. A library of TCRbeta sequences, prepared with unique molecular identifiers, was generated. Using its own MiXCR run on the PCR reads, TCRdb lists one record per CDR3 protein. In the table there are 350,000 to 500,000 distinct CDR3 sequences, 43% of which are singletons. Material: PBMCs, obtained before TCRalphabeta/CD19-depleted stem cell transplant. These receptors were obtained from a girl aged 2 to 9 with aplastic anemia, due to receive a stem cell transplant.

V and J are TRBV7-9 and TRBJ1-1; perhaps TRBD1 as D (5 bases). V lost 4 bases and J lost 7, with 19 bases in between. Germline V gives CDR1 SEHNR, CDR2 FQNEAQ (reference sequence). CDR3 length equals 15 residues. CDR3 in amino acids: CASSSKAGGSGEAFF. CDR3 nucleotides: TGTGCCAGCAGCTCGAAAGCGGGGGGTAGCGGTGAAGCTTTCTTT.

This chain uses TRBV3-1 with TRBJ2-7; D call uncertain. Between the trimmed V and J ends, which lost 2 bases and 6 bases, there was a span of 11 bases. CDR1 is LGHDT and CDR2 is YNNKEL in the germline V gene (reference sequence). This CDR3 has 13 amino acids. The CDR3 is CASSQWPSGEQYF. The CDR3, as DNA: TGTGCCAGCAGCCAATGGCCCTCGGGCGAGCAGTACTTC.

The table lists this clonotype with a few counts. The J gene is TRBJ2-2, the V gene TRBV15; D not resolved. Germline assignment: CDR1 LNHNV and CDR2 YYDKDF (reference sequence). The CDR3 extends over 14 amino acids. V lost 1 base and J 6 bases, leaving 9 bases between the germline ends. The CDR3 protein is CATSRVIFAGELFF. The DNA of the CDR3 is TGTGCCACCAGCAGAGTAATATTCGCCGGGGAGCTGTTTTTT.

As to this clonotype: A read error is possible here, since a much larger clone lies one base away. The chain's CDR3 is CARSLRDSYGYTF. The DNA of the CDR3 is TGCGCCCGCAGCCTCCGGGACAGCTATGGCTACACCTTC. J is TRBJ1-2 and V is TRBV5-1; 7 bases align to TRBD1. There are 13 residues in the CDR3. The germline CDR1 and CDR2 sequences are SGHRS and YFSETQ.

The genes are TRBV27 and TRBJ2-1; D unclear. Germline V gene data show CDR1 as MNHEY and CDR2 as SMNVEV (reference sequence). The CDR3 runs 17 residues. The ends were cut back, 7 bases at V and 2 bases at J, with 21 bases in the middle. DNA for the CDR3: TGTGCCAGCAACCTTAGGGCCGGAGCAACCGCCTACAATGAGCAGTTCTTC. Amino acid sequence: CASNLRAGATAYNEQFF.

This clonotype has ten or more counts. V is TRBV5-1 and J is TRBJ1-1; the D is unclear. Between the trimmed V and J ends, which lost 4 bases and 4 bases, there was a span of 17 bases. CDR3 length: 15 residues. Germline lookup yields CDR1 SGHRS and CDR2 YFSETQ. The CDR3 nucleotides read TGCGCCAGCAGCCGGTTGGAGGGAAGGACCACTGAAGCTTTCTTT. It codes for CASSRLEGRTTEAFF.

This clonotype was counted a few times. The J gene is TRBJ2-7, the V gene TRBV6-2 or TRBV6-3; the D gene is possibly TRBD1 (5 bases). V lost 3 bases to trimming and J lost 4 bases, with 22 bases between them. Germline CDR1 reads MNHEY; CDR2 reads SVGEGT. The CDR3 contains 17 residues. This CDR3 is CASSYDREQSLGYEQYF. Written as DNA, the CDR3 is TGTGCCAGCAGTTATGACAGAGAGCAAAGTCTTGGTTACGAGCAGTACTTC.

The V gene is TRBV6-1, the J gene TRBJ1-1; D not resolved. The germline V gene encodes CDR1 MNHNS and CDR2 SASEGT. The CDR3 totals 13 residues. Trimming shortened V by 6 bases and J by 1 base, and 9 bases separated the two germline ends. The CDR3 nucleotides read TGTGCCAGCAGGGAGACACGGAACACTGAAGCTTTCTTT. This encodes CASRETRNTEAFF.

This clonotype was picked up many times. The chain employs TRBV4-3 and TRBJ2-1; 13 positions agree with TRBD2. CDR3 length equals 15 residues. J gave up 7 bases and V 3 bases, and 3 bases lay outside the gene matches. Germline V CDR1 and CDR2: LGHNA, YSLEER. The CDR3 here is CASSQTSGGWNEQFF. CDR3 DNA sequence: TGCGCCAGCAGCCAGACTAGCGGGGGGTGGAATGAGCAGTTCTTC.

This clonotype was counted ten times or more. Because the CDR3's place on the DNA is in doubt, the DNA is left out and the CDR3 is given as listed by TCRdb. J is TRBJ1-1 and V is TRBV7-9; the table's D gene call, TRBD1, was not cross checked with the DNA. Germline V CDR1 and CDR2: SEHNR, FQNEAQ (reference sequence). The CDR3 is made up of 16 amino acids, end residues included. The CDR3 region is CASSFGQGFMNTEAFF.

V is TRBV6-1 and J is TRBJ2-7; 8 bases align to TRBD2. The CDR3 totals 16 residues. Looked up from germline, CDR1 is MNHNS and CDR2 is SASEGT. The junction had 9 bases not matched to a gene; V was cut back by 5 bases and J by 0 bases. Here the CDR3 DNA reads TGTGCCAGCAGTCCCGGACTAGCTGTGAGCTCCTACGAGCAGTACTTC. Protein sequence: CASSPGLAVSSYEQYF.

This chain uses TRBV4-1 with TRBJ2-7, with 9 bases aligning to TRBD1. The CDR3 consists of 14 residues. Looked up from germline, CDR1 is MGHRA and CDR2 is YSYEKL. The V and J ends lost 1 base and 4 bases, in that order; junction bases with no gene match: 2. The CDR3 region has the DNA TGCGCCAGCAGCCAAGGACAGGGGGAATACGAGCAGTACTTC. Translated: CASSQGQGEYEQYF.